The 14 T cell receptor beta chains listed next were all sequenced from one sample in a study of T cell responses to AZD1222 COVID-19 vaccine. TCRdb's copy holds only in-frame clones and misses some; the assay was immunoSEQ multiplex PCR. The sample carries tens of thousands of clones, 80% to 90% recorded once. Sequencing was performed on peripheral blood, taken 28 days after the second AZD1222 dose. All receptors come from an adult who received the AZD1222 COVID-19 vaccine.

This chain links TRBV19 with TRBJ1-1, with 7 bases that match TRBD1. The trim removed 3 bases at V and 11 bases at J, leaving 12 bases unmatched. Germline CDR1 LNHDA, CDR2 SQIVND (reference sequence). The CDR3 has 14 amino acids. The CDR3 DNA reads TGTGCCAGTAGTATTTCCGGGACAGCGAGTGGGGCTTTCTTT. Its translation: CASSISGTASGAFF.

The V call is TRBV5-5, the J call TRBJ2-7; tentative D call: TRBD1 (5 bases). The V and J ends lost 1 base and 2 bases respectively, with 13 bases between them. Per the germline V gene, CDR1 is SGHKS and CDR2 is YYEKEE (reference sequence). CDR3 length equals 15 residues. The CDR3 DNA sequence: TGTGCCAGCAGCTTGACAGGACAAGGGACCTACGAGCAGTACTTC. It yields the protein CASSLTGQGTYEQYF.

CDR3 sequence reads: CASSLGRGSEKLFF. Written as DNA, the CDR3 is TGTGCCAGCAGCTTGGGCAGGGGAAGTGAAAAACTGTTTTTT. This rearrangement joins TRBV7-9 to TRBJ1-4, with D possibly TRBD1 on 6 matching bases. The V gene's germline CDR1 is SEHNR and CDR2 FQNEAQ (reference sequence). CDR3 length: 14 residues. Trimming left V 3 bases short and J 7 bases short, with 12 bases between.

The CDR3 region has the DNA TGTGCCAGCAGCTTGGTTAAAGGGGCCAACGTCCTGACTTTC. Encoded protein: CASSLVKGANVLTF. V gene TRBV5-4 combines with J gene TRBJ2-6; D remains ambiguous. Trimming stripped 0 bases from V and 4 bases from J, with 5 bases between. The CDR3 sequence is 14 residues long. Germline-derived CDR1 and CDR2 are SGHNT and YYREEE (reference sequence).

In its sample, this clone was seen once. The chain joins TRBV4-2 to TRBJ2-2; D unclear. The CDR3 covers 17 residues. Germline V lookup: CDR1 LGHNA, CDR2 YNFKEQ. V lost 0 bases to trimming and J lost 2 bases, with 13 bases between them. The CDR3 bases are TGTGCCAGCAGCCAAGAAAGGTTGGAGACAAACACCGGGGAGCTGTTTTTT. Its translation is CASSQERLETNTGELFF.

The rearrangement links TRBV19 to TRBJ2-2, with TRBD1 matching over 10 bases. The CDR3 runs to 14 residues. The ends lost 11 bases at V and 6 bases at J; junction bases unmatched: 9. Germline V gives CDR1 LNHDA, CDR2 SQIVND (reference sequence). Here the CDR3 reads CAAQRDRGAGELFF. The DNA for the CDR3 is TGTGCCGCGCAACGGGACAGGGGAGCCGGGGAGCTGTTTTTT.

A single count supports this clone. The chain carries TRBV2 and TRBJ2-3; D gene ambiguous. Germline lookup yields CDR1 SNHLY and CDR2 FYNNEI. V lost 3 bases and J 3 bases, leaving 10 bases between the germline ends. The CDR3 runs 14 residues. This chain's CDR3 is CASSEAPQTDTQYF. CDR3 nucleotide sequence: TGTGCCAGCAGTGAGGCCCCACAGACAGATACGCAGTATTTT.

CDR3 sequence (DNA): TGTGCCAGCAGCCAACTAGCGGGGGGCACAGATACGCAGTATTTT. This encodes CASSQLAGGTDTQYF. The chain joins TRBV28 to TRBJ2-3, with 11 bases lining up with TRBD2. With V trimmed by 6 bases and J by 1 base, 3 bases remained unmatched. Per germline, CDR1 MDHEN and CDR2 SYDVKM. This CDR3 is 15 amino acids long.

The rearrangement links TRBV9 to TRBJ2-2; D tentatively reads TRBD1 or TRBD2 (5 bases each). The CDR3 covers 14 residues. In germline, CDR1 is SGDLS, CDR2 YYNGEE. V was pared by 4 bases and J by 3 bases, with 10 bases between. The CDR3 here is CASSLLGDTGELFF. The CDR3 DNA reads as TGTGCCAGCAGCCTATTGGGGGACACCGGGGAGCTGTTTTTT.

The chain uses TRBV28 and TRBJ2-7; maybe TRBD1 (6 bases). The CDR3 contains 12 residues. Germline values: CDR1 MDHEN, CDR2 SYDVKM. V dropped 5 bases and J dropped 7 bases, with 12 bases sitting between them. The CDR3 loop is CASSHNRVEQYF. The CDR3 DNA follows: TGTGCCAGCAGTCACAACAGGGTTGAGCAGTACTTC.

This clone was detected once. The CDR3 sequence: CASSLARDWLTAEKLFF. CDR3 DNA sequence: TGTGCCAGCAGCTTAGCGCGGGATTGGCTAACGGCTGAAAAACTGTTTTTT. This chain joins TRBV7-9 and TRBJ1-4; no clear D. Germline V gene sequence: CDR1 SEHNR, CDR2 FQNEAQ (reference sequence). The CDR3 length is 17 residues. Trimming took off 0 bases at V and 7 bases at J, with 18 bases between the two ends.

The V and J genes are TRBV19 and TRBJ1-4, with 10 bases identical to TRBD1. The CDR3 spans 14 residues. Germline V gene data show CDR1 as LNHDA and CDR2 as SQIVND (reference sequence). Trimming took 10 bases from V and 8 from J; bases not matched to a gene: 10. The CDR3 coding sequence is TGTGCCACCAGTCCTGGGACAGGGGTGGAAAAACTGTTTTTT. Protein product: CATSPGTGVEKLFF.

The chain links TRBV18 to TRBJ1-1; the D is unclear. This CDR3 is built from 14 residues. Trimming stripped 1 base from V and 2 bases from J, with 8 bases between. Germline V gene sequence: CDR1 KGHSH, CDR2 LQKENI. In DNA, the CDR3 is TGTGCCAGCTCACCACTGCCAAGCAACACTGAAGCTTTCTTT. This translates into CASSPLPSNTEAFF.

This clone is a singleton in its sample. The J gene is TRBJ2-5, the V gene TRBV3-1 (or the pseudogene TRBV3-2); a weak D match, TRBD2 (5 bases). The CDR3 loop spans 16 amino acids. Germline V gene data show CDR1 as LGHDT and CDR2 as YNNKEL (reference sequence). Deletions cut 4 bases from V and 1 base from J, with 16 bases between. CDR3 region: CASSPGSGTSQETQYF. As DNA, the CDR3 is TGTGCCAGCAGCCCTGGATCGGGTACTAGCCAAGAGACCCAGTACTTC.